This is a list of T cell receptor beta chains from one sample in a study of cytomegalovirus exposure and HLA in healthy donors. Only in-frame clones appear in the TCRdb table, and some are missing; sequencing was by immunoSEQ multiplex PCR. The repertoire has fewer than 180,000 clones, less than 85% of them found once; the top ten carry roughly 6.8%. Source material: PBMCs. These receptors were collected from a man between 50 and 59 years old in good health and CMV-seropositive. Each CDR3 is given with its conserved first and last residue. Fields, in order: V gene, clone size, D gene, J gene, CDR3 protein, CDR3 DNA. D genes are given only for firm matches. Clone size is shown for a subset of rows, as once, few, many or a class of expanded clone.

TRBV19	.	.	TRBJ1-4	CASPRLQGGATNEKLFF	TGTGCCAGTCCTCGTCTCCAGGGAGGGGCTACTAATGAAAAACTGTTTTTT
TRBV19	.	TRBD2	TRBJ2-5	CASSRLAGGLETQYF	TGTGCCAGTAGCAGACTAGCGGGAGGGCTGGAGACCCAGTACTTC
TRBV5-1	.	.	TRBJ1-1	CASSGGSGDFLFTEAFF	TGCGCCAGCAGCGGAGGTTCGGGGGATTTTCTTTTCACTGAAGCTTTCTTT
TRBV11-2	.	.	TRBJ1-3	CASSLGSGGGGNTIYF	TGTGCCAGCAGCTTAGGGTCCGGGGGTGGTGGAAACACCATATATTTT
TRBV11-2	.	.	TRBJ2-5	CASSPRSGAPSETQYF	TGTGCCAGCAGCCCGCGTTCAGGGGCCCCATCAGAGACCCAGTACTTC
TRBV28	.	.	TRBJ2-5	CASSSPGSGETQYF	TGTGCCAGCAGTTCCCCGGGTAGTGGAGAGACCCAGTACTTC
TRBV2	.	.	TRBJ2-7	CASSLRGGSYEQYF	TGTGCCAGCAGTCTCAGGGGCGGGTCCTACGAGCAGTACTTC
TRBV30	.	TRBD2	TRBJ2-5	CAWSEGLAGALQETQYF	TGTGCCTGGAGCGAAGGACTAGCGGGAGCCCTACAAGAGACCCAGTACTTC
TRBV5-1	.	TRBD2	TRBJ2-1	CASSPGLAGYNEQFF	TGCGCCAGCAGCCCAGGACTAGCGGGATACAATGAGCAGTTCTTC
TRBV28	.	.	TRBJ2-1	CASNSINNEQFF	TGTGCCAGCAACTCGATAAACAATGAGCAGTTCTTC
TRBV21-1	.	.	TRBJ2-4	CASPPHARDPTKTIAKNIQYF	TGTGCCAGTCCCCCTCACGCGCGGGACCCGACCAAAACCATTGCCAAAAACATTCAGTACTTC
TRBV5-8	.	.	TRBJ1-5	CASSLQGGQPQHF	TGTGCCAGCAGCTTGCAGGGAGGACAGCCCCAGCATTTT
TRBV7-8	few	.	TRBJ2-5	CASSLAQGETQYF	TGTGCCAGCAGCTTAGCACAGGGAGAGACCCAGTACTTC
TRBV10-3	.	.	TRBJ2-6	CATGDTFSGANVLTF	TGTGCCACCGGGGACACCTTTTCTGGGGCCAACGTCCTGACTTTC
TRBV7-9	.	.	TRBJ2-7	CSSSLPLGAGPSYEQYF	TGTTCCAGCAGCTTGCCCCTTGGGGCGGGACCATCCTACGAGCAGTACTTC
TRBV5-1	.	.	TRBJ2-1	CASSLRGNNEQFF	TGCGCCAGCAGCTTGCGCGGTAACAATGAGCAGTTCTTC
TRBV27	.	TRBD1	TRBJ2-7	CASSLIRDRDYEQYF	TGTGCCAGCAGTTTGATCCGGGACAGGGACTACGAGCAGTACTTC
TRBV27	.	.	TRBJ1-2	CASKLRQDYGYTF	TGTGCCAGTAAGCTTCGACAGGACTATGGCTACACCTTC
TRBV29-1	.	.	TRBJ2-1	CSPAPLENKGNEQFF	TGCAGCCCAGCCCCCCTAGAAAACAAGGGGAATGAGCAGTTCTTC
TRBV5-1	.	TRBD1	TRBJ2-5	CASSNPQGDGETQYF	TGCGCCAGCAGCAACCCACAGGGGGATGGAGAGACCCAGTACTTC
TRBV29-1	.	.	TRBJ2-7	CSITGPTYEQYF	TGCAGCATCACAGGGCCCACCTACGAGCAGTACTTC
TRBV19	.	TRBD1	TRBJ2-7	CASGDRDTYEQYF	TGTGCCTCAGGGGACAGGGACACCTACGAGCAGTACTTC
TRBV7-9	.	TRBD1	TRBJ2-7	CSSSWDRAYTYEQYF	TGTTCCAGCAGCTGGGACAGGGCCTATACCTACGAGCAGTACTTC
TRBV11-2	.	TRBD1	TRBJ2-7	CASSGRGTGGDEQYF	TGTGCCAGCAGCGGCCGAGGGACAGGGGGCGACGAGCAGTACTTC
TRBV15	.	TRBD2	TRBJ2-1	CATSALAGVQNNEQFF	TGTGCCACCAGCGCACTAGCGGGAGTTCAAAACAATGAGCAGTTCTTC
TRBV10-3	.	TRBD1	TRBJ2-7	CAIAGRDRESEQYF	TGTGCCATTGCCGGCCGGGACAGGGAATCCGAGCAGTACTTC
TRBV4-1	.	TRBD1	TRBJ2-5	CASSLGQVQETQYF	TGCGCCAGCAGCCTGGGACAGGTTCAAGAGACCCAGTACTTC
TRBV11-3	.	.	TRBJ2-1	CASSLEEGSGYNEQFF	TGTGCCAGCAGCTTAGAGGAGGGCTCCGGCTACAATGAGCAGTTCTTC
TRBV30	.	.	TRBJ1-6	CASSGDSPLHF	TGTGCCTCGTCAGGGGACTCACCCCTCCACTTT
TRBV5-1	.	TRBD1	TRBJ2-7	CASSGPGTGTFEQYF	TGCGCCAGCAGCGGCCCCGGGACAGGGACTTTCGAGCAGTACTTC
TRBV11-2	.	TRBD2	TRBJ2-7	CASSPGTSGTYEQYF	TGTGCCAGCAGCCCGGGGACTAGCGGGACCTACGAGCAGTACTTC
TRBV11-2	once	TRBD2	TRBJ2-2	CASSHPGLAGGRTGELFF	TGTGCCAGCAGCCACCCGGGACTAGCGGGAGGTCGGACCGGGGAGCTGTTTTTT
TRBV7-2	.	.	TRBJ2-6	CASSHTASGANVLTF	TGTGCCAGCAGCCATACAGCCTCTGGGGCCAACGTCCTGACTTTC
TRBV11-2	.	TRBD1	TRBJ2-1	CASSLDGTGYNEQFF	TGTGCCAGCAGCTTAGATGGGACAGGGTACAATGAGCAGTTCTTC
TRBV5-1	.	TRBD1	TRBJ2-5	CASSSDRPWETQYF	TGCGCCAGCAGCTCGGACAGGCCTTGGGAGACCCAGTACTTC
TRBV11-2	.	.	TRBJ1-3	CASSLGGLSSGNTIYF	TGTGCCAGCAGCCTCGGAGGGCTGAGCTCTGGAAACACCATATATTTT
TRBV7-7	.	.	TRBJ2-5	CASSLGTLSQGSGETQYF	TGTGCTAGCAGCTTAGGCACACTATCACAGGGTTCGGGAGAGACCCAGTACTTC
TRBV29-1	.	TRBD1	TRBJ2-4	CSCVGQAKNIQYF	TGCAGCTGTGTGGGACAGGCTAAAAACATTCAGTACTTC
TRBV9	.	.	TRBJ2-1	CASSVVGDSHNEQFF	TGTGCCAGCAGCGTAGTGGGGGACTCACACAATGAGCAGTTCTTC
TRBV6-1	.	.	TRBJ1-5	CASSEVSGAGQPQHF	TGTGCCAGCAGTGAAGTGTCAGGGGCCGGTCAGCCCCAGCATTTT
TRBV10-2	.	.	TRBJ2-2	CASSKPGLRTNTGELFF	TGCGCCAGCAGCAAACCGGGACTCAGAACGAACACCGGGGAGCTGTTTTTT
TRBV18	.	.	TRBJ1-2	CASSPRSDSTYGYTF	TGTGCCAGCTCACCACGAAGCGACAGCACCTATGGCTACACCTTC
TRBV7-7	.	TRBD1	TRBJ2-7	CASSQKTGEISYEQYF	TGTGCTAGCAGCCAAAAAACAGGGGAGATCTCCTACGAGCAGTACTTC
TRBV9	few	.	TRBJ2-2	CASSDGFNTGELFF	TGTGCCAGCAGCGACGGGTTTAACACCGGGGAGCTGTTTTTT
TRBV7-3	.	.	TRBJ1-1	CASSRGADTEAFF	TGTGCCAGCAGCCGGGGGGCTGACACTGAAGCTTTCTTT
TRBV4-1	few	.	TRBJ2-1	CASSPAPGVDEQFF	TGCGCCAGCAGCCCCGCCCCGGGAGTGGATGAGCAGTTCTTC
TRBV5-4	.	TRBD2	TRBJ2-7	CASSPGLAPFEQYF	TGTGCCAGCAGCCCGGGACTAGCTCCGTTCGAGCAGTACTTC
TRBV5-6	.	TRBD2	TRBJ2-2	CASGPGLVTTGELFF	TGTGCCAGCGGACCGGGACTAGTGACGACCGGGGAGCTGTTTTTT
TRBV2	.	TRBD2	TRBJ2-1	CASSEQALAQEQFF	TGTGCCAGCAGTGAACAGGCACTAGCGCAAGAGCAGTTCTTC
TRBV7-3	.	.	TRBJ1-5	CASSLQGGQPQHF	TGTGCCAGCAGCTTACAGGGTGGTCAGCCCCAGCATTTT